The 20 T cell receptor beta chains in this list originate from one sample, sequenced in a study of long-term antiretroviral therapy in people with HIV. Researchers report immunoSEQ v3.0 was run at survey level. TCRdb keeps only in-frame clones here, not all; method: immunoSEQ multiplex PCR. The sample lists more than 20,000 clones, over 70% occurring once. Specimen: unsorted PBMCs, collected 0.3 years after starting antiretroviral therapy. The origin of the receptors is a man in his fifties with HIV.

The chain couples TRBV7-8 to TRBJ1-5, with D perhaps TRBD1 (5 bases). The CDR3 has 13 amino acids. The germline gives CDR1 SGHVS, CDR2 FQNEAQ. The V and J ends lost 1 base and 6 bases respectively, with 7 bases between them. DNA for the CDR3: TGTGCCAGCAGCTTAGATCAGGGTCAGCCCCAGCATTTT. Translated, it gives CASSLDQGQPQHF.

The rearrangement joins TRBV6-6 to TRBJ1-3; D is ambiguous. V dropped 5 bases and J dropped 8 bases, with 16 bases sitting between them. The germline CDR1 and CDR2 sequences are MNHNY and SVGAGI (reference sequence). This CDR3 spans 14 amino acids. The CDR3 DNA sequence: TGTGCCAGCAGTAAAGGACTCTTAAGTGACACCATATATTTT. The encoded protein is CASSKGLLSDTIYF.

The chain carries TRBV30 and TRBJ2-2; D might be TRBD1 or TRBD2, each matching 5 bases. CDR1 is GTSNPN, CDR2 SVGIG, per germline (reference sequence). The CDR3 runs to 13 residues. The V end lost 0 bases, the J end lost 6 bases, and 8 bases lay between the germline ends. CDR3: CAWSVRGAGELFF. CDR3 DNA sequence: TGTGCCTGGAGTGTACGAGGGGCCGGGGAGCTGTTTTTT. The full variable domain, in which reference TRBV30 and TRBJ2-2 provide the parts outside the CDR3, is SQTIHQWPATLVQPVGSPLSLECTVEGTSNPNLYWYRQAAGRGLQLLFYSVGIGQISSEVPQNLSASRPQDRQFILSSKKLLLSDSGFYLCAWSVRGAGELFFGEGSRLTVL.

The rearrangement uses TRBV7-9 and TRBJ2-1; 7 bases fit TRBD2. With V trimmed by 5 bases and J by 8 bases, 9 bases remained unmatched. This CDR3 is built from 14 residues. Germline CDR1 reads SEHNR; CDR2 reads FQNEAQ (reference sequence). CDR3 amino acids: CASSQRDGLYEQFF. CDR3 in DNA: TGTGCCAGCAGCCAGCGGGATGGACTGTATGAGCAGTTCTTC.

The chain couples TRBV28 to TRBJ2-5, with 9 nucleotides matching TRBD2. The J segment lost 1 base and the V segment lost 10 bases, leaving 10 bases of the junction unmatched. This CDR3 region has 15 residues. From germline, CDR1 is MDHEN and CDR2 SYDVKM. This CDR3 is CATFGAGGTQETQYF. The CDR3 nucleotides are TGTGCCACCTTCGGGGCGGGAGGGACCCAAGAGACCCAGTACTTC. The whole variable domain, remainder taken from reference TRBV28 and TRBJ2-5, is DVKVTQSSRYLVKRTGEKVFLECVQDMDHENMFWYRQDPGLGLRLIYFSYDVKMKEKGDIPEGYSVSREKKERFSLILESASTNQTSMYLCATFGAGGTQETQYFGPGTRLLVL.

The V and J genes are TRBV10-3 and TRBJ1-4; tentative D call: TRBD1 (5 bases). Trimming stripped 6 bases from V and 0 bases from J, with 14 bases between. CDR1 and CDR2 from the germline V gene are ENHRY and SYGVKD. This CDR3 is built from 16 residues. The CDR3 is CAISSRGVTTNEKLFF. The CDR3 region has the DNA TGTGCCATCAGCTCCCGGGGCGTTACAACTAATGAAAAACTGTTTTTT.

In this sample, this clone turned up a few times. This chain uses TRBV5-8 with TRBJ2-2; TRBD1 or TRBD2 may be the D gene (7 bases each). The CDR3 length is 15 residues. V dropped 9 bases and J dropped 6 bases, with 21 bases sitting between them. Germline V gene data show CDR1 as SGHTS and CDR2 as YDEGEE. The CDR3 region has the DNA TGTGCCACCCCGGGGGAGGGGGCTTTCTCCGGGGAGCTGTTTTTT. It specifies CATPGEGAFSGELFF.

The count of this clone is one. The chain combines TRBV10-3 with TRBJ1-1; D might be TRBD1 (5 bases). The CDR3 runs to 12 residues. Between the trimmed V and J ends, which lost 4 bases and 6 bases, there was a span of 9 bases. The germline CDR1 and CDR2 sequences are ENHRY and SYGVKD. The CDR3 region is CAISVGGAEAFF. CDR3 in DNA: TGTGCCATCAGTGTGGGGGGGGCTGAAGCTTTCTTT.

The chain joins TRBV7-2 to TRBJ2-2, with TRBD1 matching over 8 bases. The ends lost 2 bases at V and 7 bases at J; junction bases unmatched: 9. The CDR3 runs to 16 residues. CDR1 is SGHTA, CDR2 FQGNSA, per germline. CDR3 bases: TGTGCCAGCAGCTTAAGTCAGGGGGCAACTGGCGGGGAGCTGTTTTTT. Protein sequence: CASSLSQGATGGELFF.

This clone was found once. The rearrangement links TRBV11-3 to TRBJ2-7; TRBD2 agrees at 10 bases. This CDR3 spans 13 amino acids. Unmatched junction bases numbered 7, after V lost 5 bases and J lost 9 bases. CDR1 and CDR2 from the germline V gene are SGHNT and YENEEA. The DNA of the CDR3 is TGTGCCAGCAGCGGATCCTCTAGCGGGAGGCAGTACTTC. This sequence encodes CASSGSSSGRQYF. The full variable domain, its missing parts supplied by reference TRBV11-3 and TRBJ2-7, is EAGVVQSPRYKIIEKKQPVAFWCNPISGHNTLYWYLQNLGQGPELLIRYENEEAVDDSQLPKDRFSAERLKGVDSTLKIQPAELGDSAVYLCASSGSSSGRQYFGPGTRLTVT.

The CDR3 reads CASSLLAGHSHTDYNEQFF. The CDR3 coding sequence is TGTGCCAGCAGCTTACTAGCGGGGCACTCCCACACCGACTACAATGAGCAGTTCTTC. The gene calls are TRBV7-2 and TRBJ2-1, with 9 bases lining up with TRBD2. V shed 2 bases, J shed 3 bases, and the junction held 14 bases outside the gene matches. Germline CDR1 is SGHTA and CDR2 is FQGNSA. The CDR3 consists of 19 residues. Together with reference TRBV7-2 and TRBJ2-1, the CDR3 gives the full variable domain: GAGVSQSPSNKVTEKGKDVELRCDPISGHTALYWYRQSLGQGLEFLIYFQGNSAPDKSGLPSDRFSAERTGGSVSTLTIQRTQQEDSAVYLCASSLLAGHSHTDYNEQFFGPGTRLTVL.

The CDR3 DNA reads as TGTGCCAGCAGTTTGAATAGGGGAGGAAGCAATCAGCCCCAGCATTTT. This sequence encodes CASSLNRGGSNQPQHF. V is TRBV28 and J is TRBJ1-5; perhaps TRBD1 as D (5 bases). Germline values: CDR1 MDHEN, CDR2 SYDVKM. Trimming took 3 bases from V and 1 from J, leaving 13 bases between them. The CDR3 contains 16 residues.

The CDR3, as DNA: TGTGCCAGCAGCCGCCCCCCTAACACTGAAGCTTTCTTT. Protein sequence: CASSRPPNTEAFF. The genes are TRBV7-9 and TRBJ1-1, with no clear D. Trimming shortened V by 5 bases and J by 2 bases, and 9 bases separated the two germline ends. The CDR3 consists of 13 residues. Germline V gives CDR1 SEHNR, CDR2 FQNEAQ (reference sequence).

This clone was seen a few times. The CDR3 is CASTKSGTGELFF. The CDR3 nucleotides are TGTGCCAGCACTAAGAGTGGGACCGGGGAGCTGTTTTTT. The chain couples TRBV9 to TRBJ2-2; no definite D call. The CDR3 runs to 13 residues. Deletions cut 6 bases from V and 5 bases from J, with 11 bases between. In germline, CDR1 is SGDLS, CDR2 YYNGEE.

The J gene is TRBJ1-5, the V gene TRBV5-1; D remains ambiguous. The CDR3 runs 14 residues. The germline gives CDR1 SGHRS, CDR2 YFSETQ. Between the trimmed V and J ends, which lost 0 bases and 0 bases, there was a span of 4 bases. CDR3 nucleotides: TGCGCCAGCAGCTTGGGGGTTAGCAATCAGCCCCAGCATTTT. Translated, it gives CASSLGVSNQPQHF. Combining the CDR3 with reference TRBV5-1 and TRBJ1-5 gives the whole variable domain KAGVTQTPRYLIKTRGQQVTLSCSPISGHRSVSWYQQTPGQGLQFLFEYFSETQRNKGNFPGRFSGRQFSNSRSEMNVSTLELGDSALYLCASSLGVSNQPQHFGDGTRLSIL.

The J gene is TRBJ2-1, the V gene TRBV2; D gene uncertain. V was trimmed by 7 bases and J by 4 bases, leaving 11 bases between them. CDR3 length equals 13 residues. The germline gives CDR1 SNHLY, CDR2 FYNNEI. The chain's CDR3 is CASNTMGYNEQFF. In DNA, the CDR3 is TGTGCCAGCAATACCATGGGATACAATGAGCAGTTCTTC.

The chain recombines TRBV19 with TRBJ2-7, with 9 bases that match TRBD2. Germline assignment: CDR1 LNHDA and CDR2 SQIVND (reference sequence). This CDR3 has 15 residues. J lost 7 bases, V lost 3 bases, and 10 bases had no gene match. The CDR3 DNA reads TGTGCCAGTAGTATTAGTGCGGGAGGGCCGGGGGAGCAGTACTTC. Its translation is CASSISAGGPGEQYF.

The chain employs TRBV6-5 and TRBJ1-5; D gene uncertain. The CDR3 runs to 13 residues. Trimming pared 4 bases from V and 6 bases from J, leaving 10 bases between. Germline CDR1 is MNHEY and CDR2 is SVGAGI. The CDR3 nucleotides are TGTGCCAGCAGTTTCTCATGGGGTCAGCCCCAGCATTTT. This translates into CASSFSWGQPQHF.

The chain joins TRBV30 to TRBJ1-5; D is ambiguous. CDR1 is GTSNPN and CDR2 is SVGIG in the germline V gene (reference sequence). V lost 0 bases to trimming and J lost 0 bases, with 3 bases between them. CDR3 size: 13 residues. CDR3 in DNA: TGTGCCTGGAGTGTGGGTAGCAATCAGCCCCAGCATTTT. Translated, it gives CAWSVGSNQPQHF.

The V call is TRBV19, the J call TRBJ1-1, with 7 bases identical to TRBD1. The CDR3 totals 16 residues. The V gene end was trimmed by 6 bases and the J gene end by 1 base; junction bases not matched to a gene: 11. CDR1 and CDR2 from the germline V gene are LNHDA and SQIVND (reference sequence). This chain's CDR3 is CASSSSEGARNTEAFF. The DNA of the CDR3 is TGTGCCAGTAGCTCAAGTGAGGGGGCGAGGAACACTGAAGCTTTCTTT.